This T cell receptor (beta chain) was sequenced during a study of T cells in Graves' hyperthyroidism and ophthalmopathy. This CDR3 has 15 amino acids. Trimming took 0 bases from V and 5 from J, leaving 13 bases between them. Germline V gene sequence: CDR1 MNHEY, CDR2 SVGAGI. Regions amplified from RNA transcripts were the TCR beta CDR3 regions. The TCR CDR3 first-round RT-PCR relied on the HTBI primer set. TCRdb analysed the multiplex PCR reads with MiXCR anew, one entry per CDR3 protein. The sample consists of 600,000 to 650,000 distinct CDR3 sequences, about 16% of them appearing once. V gene TRBV6-5 combines with J gene TRBJ1-1; tentatively, D is TRBD1 (5 bases). The specimen sequenced was blood. This receptor was taken from a young woman with Graves' hyperthyroidism. CDR3 region: CASSYSGAVETEAFF. CDR3 nucleotides: TGTGCCAGCAGTTACTCCGGGGCTGTTGAAACTGAAGCTTTCTTT.